The 17 T cell receptor beta chains presented below share a single source sample, sequenced in a study of cytomegalovirus exposure and HLA in healthy donors. Primers: 60 Vbeta forward and 13 Jbeta reverse. The method was immunoSEQ multiplex PCR; TCRdb's version includes in-frame clones alone and lacks a portion of them. The ten top clones account for about 6.8%, within a sample of some 180,000 clones. The sequencing input was PBMCs. These receptors came from a man aged 25-40 years in good health and CMV-seronegative.

The chain has TRBV4-1 and TRBJ1-1; D is unresolved. From germline, CDR1 is MGHRA and CDR2 YSYEKL. V was cut by 0 bases and J by 1 base, with 9 bases left in between. The CDR3 totals 15 residues. CDR3 loop: CASSQDMRGNTEAFF. The CDR3 nucleotides are TGCGCCAGCAGCCAAGACATGCGGGGGAACACTGAAGCTTTCTTT.

V is TRBV30 and J is TRBJ2-7; 7 bases align to TRBD2. Trimming cost V 7 bases and J 6 bases; bases outside gene matches: 12. The CDR3 loop spans 13 amino acids. Germline V gives CDR1 GTSNPN, CDR2 SVGIG (reference sequence). The CDR3 is CASTAGTTIEQYF. The CDR3 nucleotides read TGTGCCTCCACCGCCGGGACTACCATCGAGCAGTACTTC.

The chain couples TRBV29-1 to TRBJ2-5; D is ambiguous. V was pared by 4 bases and J by 1 base, with 7 bases between. This CDR3 has 12 amino acids. Germline CDR1 and CDR2: SQVTM and ANQGSEA. CDR3 sequence reads: CSVVLPQETQYF. CDR3 DNA: TGCAGCGTTGTTCTACCCCAAGAGACCCAGTACTTC.

This rearrangement joins TRBV11-2 to TRBJ1-2; D is unresolved. V was shortened by 1 base and J by 5 bases, with 8 bases between the two germline ends. This CDR3 comprises 13 residues. Germline CDR1 is SGHAT and CDR2 is FQNNGV. CDR3: CASSLAGSYGYTF. The CDR3 bases are TGTGCCAGCAGCTTAGCAGGATCTTATGGCTACACCTTC.

The chain links TRBV28 to TRBJ1-6; 7 bases agree with TRBD1. Germline loops: CDR1 MDHEN, CDR2 SYDVKM. The CDR3 covers 16 residues. The V gene end was trimmed by 4 bases and the J gene end by 7 bases; junction bases not matched to a gene: 10. The CDR3 spells CASSSSGGGGNSPLHF. In nucleotides, the CDR3 is TGTGCCAGCAGTTCCTCTGGAGGGGGCGGGAATTCACCCCTCCACTTT. The full variable domain, in which reference TRBV28 and TRBJ1-6 provide the parts outside the CDR3, is DVKVTQSSRYLVKRTGEKVFLECVQDMDHENMFWYRQDPGLGLRLIYFSYDVKMKEKGDIPEGYSVSREKKERFSLILESASTNQTSMYLCASSSSGGGGNSPLHFGNGTRLTVT.

The chain uses TRBV6-1 and TRBJ2-2; 10 nucleotides align to TRBD2. Germline trimming cut 1 base from V and 3 bases from J; bases unmatched to any gene: 8. The CDR3 covers 18 residues. Germline loops: CDR1 MNHNS, CDR2 SASEGT. DNA of the CDR3: TGTGCCAGCAGTGAAGAAAGCGGGAGGGCCGGAGACACCGGGGAGCTGTTTTTT. Protein: CASSEESGRAGDTGELFF.

The rearrangement uses TRBV27 and TRBJ2-6, with TRBD2 matching 7 bases. After removal of 0 bases from V and 3 bases from J, the junction contained 17 bases not matched to a gene. The CDR3 is 21 amino acids. Germline CDR1 reads MNHEY; CDR2 reads SMNVEV (reference sequence). For the CDR3, the DNA is TGTGCCAGCAGTTTATCTCCCCCCCGAGTAGCGGGCAACAATGGGGCCAACGTCCTGACTTTC. Protein sequence: CASSLSPPRVAGNNGANVLTF.

The V and J genes are TRBV6-5 and TRBJ2-4, with 10 bases lining up with TRBD1. This CDR3 contains 16 residues. Germline CDR1 is MNHEY and CDR2 is SVGAGI. Trimming cost V 4 bases and J 6 bases; bases outside gene matches: 9. The DNA for the CDR3 is TGTGCCAGCAGTTCCGGGACAGGGGCCGGCTCAAACATTCAGTACTTC. Protein: CASSSGTGAGSNIQYF.

This chain uses TRBV11-2 with TRBJ2-5; 8 bases line up with TRBD1. J lost 5 bases, V lost 1 base, and 6 bases had no gene match. The CDR3 contains 15 residues. CDR1 and CDR2 (germline): SGHAT, FQNNGV. DNA of the CDR3: TGTGCCAGCAGCTTAGTACAGGGGGTTGGGGAGACCCAGTACTTC. As protein: CASSLVQGVGETQYF.

V usage is TRBV5-6 and J usage is TRBJ1-2, with a tentative D call TRBD1 (5 bases). The germline gives CDR1 SGHDT, CDR2 YYEEEE. The CDR3 spans 13 residues. V lost 2 bases, J lost 4 bases, and 9 bases lay in between. CDR3 loop: CASSLNRRYGYTF. CDR3 in DNA: TGTGCCAGCAGCTTAAACAGGCGCTATGGCTACACCTTC.

This sequence joins TRBV10-2 and TRBJ2-7, with 9 bases identical to TRBD2. V shed 2 bases, J shed 4 bases, and the junction held 6 bases outside the gene matches. Per germline, CDR1 WSHSY and CDR2 SAAADI. There are 15 residues in the CDR3. The CDR3 here is CASSEIAGAEYEQYF. Here the CDR3 DNA reads TGCGCCAGCAGTGAGATAGCGGGGGCTGAGTACGAGCAGTACTTC.

In DNA, the CDR3 is TGTGCCAGCAGCTTAAATGCAGGGGGTGGTGATTTAGTCACTGAAGCTTTCTTT. This translates into CASSLNAGGGDLVTEAFF. V usage is TRBV7-9 and J usage is TRBJ1-1, with TRBD1 matching over 7 bases. Germline V gene data show CDR1 as SEHNR and CDR2 as FQNEAQ (reference sequence). This CDR3 region has 18 residues. J lost 4 bases, V lost 2 bases, and 16 bases had no gene match.

The rearrangement uses TRBV7-9 and TRBJ2-7; D is undetermined. Germline V lookup: CDR1 SEHNR, CDR2 FQNEAQ (reference sequence). This CDR3 is 13 amino acids long. V was trimmed by 4 bases and J by 5 bases, leaving 12 bases between them. The CDR3 loop reads CASSSGGKHEQYF. The CDR3 DNA follows: TGTGCCAGCAGCTCCGGTGGTAAACACGAGCAGTACTTC.

The CDR3 protein is CSVAAGWGTDTQYF. The CDR3 coding sequence is TGCAGCGTCGCAGCGGGATGGGGCACAGATACGCAGTATTTT. The chain carries TRBV29-1 and TRBJ2-3; 7 bases fit TRBD2. Trimming at V came to 6 bases and at J to 1 base, leaving 7 bases not matched to a gene. CDR3 length equals 14 residues. From germline, CDR1 is SQVTM and CDR2 ANQGSEA.

The chain recombines TRBV29-1 with TRBJ1-1; D is ambiguous. The CDR3 runs 14 residues. Trimming shortened V by 4 bases and J by 4 bases, and 16 bases separated the two germline ends. CDR1 and CDR2 (germline): SQVTM, ANQGSEA. CDR3 residues: CSVGREDAATEAFF. In nucleotides, the CDR3 is TGCAGCGTTGGAAGGGAGGATGCGGCCACTGAAGCTTTCTTT. Looking up the rest from reference TRBV29-1 and TRBJ1-1 gives the full variable domain: SAVISQKPSRDICQRGTSLTIQCQVDSQVTMMFWYRQQPGQSLTLIATANQGSEATYESGFVIDKFPISRPNLTFSTLTVSNMSPEDSSIYLCSVGREDAATEAFFGQGTRLTVV.

The chain has TRBV19 and TRBJ2-1; 11 bases map to TRBD2. J lost 4 bases, V lost 4 bases, and 12 bases had no gene match. Germline V lookup: CDR1 LNHDA, CDR2 SQIVND (reference sequence). This CDR3 has 18 amino acids. CDR3 sequence (DNA): TGTGCCAGTAGTACCCGACATAGCGGGAGGGCCGGGTACAATGAGCAGTTCTTC. Protein sequence: CASSTRHSGRAGYNEQFF.

The V and J genes are TRBV18 and TRBJ2-1; TRBD1 is a possible D gene (5 bases). This CDR3 comprises 17 residues. Trimming cost V 0 bases and J 7 bases, with 19 bases left between them. Germline CDR1 is KGHSH and CDR2 is LQKENI. DNA for the CDR3: TGTGCCAGCTCACCACCGGGCAGGGTGGTCGCCCCGAATGAGCAGTTCTTC. Encoded protein: CASSPPGRVVAPNEQFF.